Listed below are T cell receptor beta chains from one sample, sequenced in a study of T cell changes during pregnancy in multiple sclerosis. Using immunoSEQ multiplex PCR, the repertoire was profiled, and TCRdb retains in-frame clones only, with some absent. The table lists tens of thousands of clones, 91% of them singletons, with around 0.66% in the top ten. Sequenced material: CD4+ T cells from peripheral blood mononuclear cells, taken in the second trimester of pregnancy. The receptors stem from a female donor in good health, enrolled as a control in a pregnancy study. Both conserved end residues are part of each CDR3. A D gene is named only where the DNA matches it firmly. Clone size is given for some rows only: seen once, a few or many times, or a class if the clone is expanded.

D: TRBD1
V: TRBV28
size: -
CDR3: CASRSRRTGTMNTEAFF

D: TRBD2
V: TRBV9
size: -
CDR3: CASSVGLAGVETQYF

D: -
V: TRBV9
size: -
CDR3: CASSVVPGTSTDTQYF

D: -
V: TRBV23-1
size: -
CDR3: CASSLPGIVVGDEQFF

D: -
V: TRBV2
size: -
CDR3: CASSSTRGQDGYTF

D: -
V: TRBV7-2
size: -
CDR3: CASSLMAGLGYEQYF

D: -
V: TRBV30
size: -
CDR3: CALMAGPPYEQYF

D: -
V: TRBV20-1
size: -
CDR3: CSASGEGYTF

D: -
V: TRBV25-1
size: few
CDR3: CASKFRGEAFF

D: TRBD1
V: TRBV9
size: -
CDR3: CASSVEAGGGETQYF

D: TRBD1
V: TRBV5-1
size: -
CDR3: CASRTGEARKSPLHF

D: TRBD1
V: TRBV14
size: -
CDR3: CASSQDRRTGVLGLSSPLHF

D: TRBD2
V: TRBV7-3
size: -
CDR3: CASSPRGTSGYNEQFF

D: TRBD1
V: TRBV5-6
size: -
CDR3: CASSAGTGGRETQYF

D: -
V: TRBV11-2
size: -
CDR3: CASSLLNTGELFF

D: -
V: TRBV9
size: -
CDR3: CASSEGWAQETQYF

D: -
V: TRBV7-2
size: -
CDR3: CASSSPQDIQYF

D: TRBD1
V: TRBV18
size: -
CDR3: CASSFQGVLNTEAFF

D: TRBD1
V: TRBV2
size: -
CDR3: CASSPGTGNGYNQPQHF

D: -
V: TRBV5-1
size: -
CDR3: CASSLSPSQSSGANVLTF

D: -
V: TRBV19
size: -
CDR3: CASKLDQPQHF

D: -
V: TRBV6-6
size: once
CDR3: CASGWADRNTEAFF

D: -
V: TRBV7-9
size: -
CDR3: CASSSKEVPQETQYF

D: TRBD1
V: TRBV11-3
size: -
CDR3: CASSTRDSGTDTQYF

D: -
V: TRBV9
size: -
CDR3: CASSPQPTGGGEKLFF

D: -
V: TRBV14
size: -
CDR3: CASSQEAARDTQYF

D: -
V: TRBV29-1
size: few
CDR3: CSVQVENSLNTEAFF

D: TRBD1
V: TRBV11-2
size: -
CDR3: CASSLGGTGTRRNQPQHF

D: TRBD1
V: TRBV11-2
size: -
CDR3: CASSPRDSHYGYTF

D: -
V: TRBV28
size: -
CDR3: CASSLIGGGNTEAFF

D: TRBD1
V: TRBV11-3
size: once
CDR3: CASSLEPPGTAQETQYF

D: TRBD1
V: TRBV19
size: -
CDR3: CASSFDLPGQGADTQYF

D: TRBD1
V: TRBV15
size: -
CDR3: CATSPGQGGDTQYF

D: TRBD1
V: TRBV6-1
size: -
CDR3: CASGGTGGGETQYF

D: -
V: TRBV14
size: -
CDR3: CASSQGAIAQYF

D: -
V: TRBV7-9
size: -
CDR3: CASSLQGRNYGYTF

D: TRBD2
V: TRBV7-2
size: -
CDR3: CASSPRVKTSGVQETQYF

D: -
V: TRBV11-2
size: -
CDR3: CASTIYYEQYF

D: TRBD1
V: TRBV4-1
size: -
CDR3: CASSLEGARNEKLFF

D: TRBD1
V: TRBV30
size: -
CDR3: CACRTKGQGGSPLHF

D: TRBD1
V: TRBV7-2
size: -
CDR3: CASSWWTGDDEQYF

D: -
V: TRBV7-2
size: -
CDR3: CASSLALARGGRNTQYF

D: TRBD1
V: TRBV7-2
size: -
CDR3: CASSFSMTGSEAFF

D: TRBD1
V: TRBV11-1
size: -
CDR3: CASSLLPGQGANEQFF

D: -
V: TRBV5-1
size: -
CDR3: CASSLLGQVRNTIYF

D: -
V: TRBV19
size: -
CDR3: CASSIKAGLNTEAFF

D: TRBD1
V: TRBV7-8
size: few
CDR3: CASSAQGVYNSPLHF

D: -
V: TRBV7-9
size: -
CDR3: CASSPAGNYGYTF

D: -
V: TRBV11-2
size: -
CDR3: CASSLMGQGSYEQYF

D: -
V: TRBV10-3
size: -
CDR3: CAISGEASYNEQFF

D: -
V: TRBV7-8
size: -
CDR3: CASSPAGASTYEQYF

D: -
V: TRBV4-3
size: -
CDR3: CASSQAAGWGDNEQFF

D: -
V: TRBV30
size: -
CDR3: CASGTPNSPLHF

D: -
V: TRBV19
size: -
CDR3: CASSPGPGLGNQPQHF

D: TRBD2
V: TRBV7-2
size: -
CDR3: CASSQTSGDWETQYF

D: -
V: TRBV10-3
size: -
CDR3: CAIRRGINQPQHF

D: -
V: TRBV7-3
size: -
CDR3: CASSPKGVAEAFF

D: TRBD1
V: TRBV6-1
size: -
CDR3: CASSDVPGTGLNQPQHF